This TCR beta chain was sequenced during a study of breast tumors, draining lymph nodes, adjacent tissues. This clonotype has a count of ten or more. Its target is unknown. Overall study findings and caveats: Tumor and nontumor repertoires were significantly more similar in luminal-like than in basal-like breast cancer. Tumor repertoires ranked between lymph nodes and nontumor tissue in diversity, with V and J gene preferences. Findings are consistent with lymph node origin and intratumoral expansion of most tumor T cells. That most tumor T cells come from lymph nodes remained unproven.

TCRdb used MiXCR to reprocess the multiplex PCR reads, holding one entry per CDR3 protein. This table has 200,000 or so distinct CDR3 sequences, roughly 29% appearing once. The V gene's germline CDR1 is LGHDT and CDR2 YNNKEL (reference sequence). The CDR3 is made up of 13 amino acids. V was cut by 4 bases and J by 6 bases, with 10 bases left in between. The lymph nodes were axillary draining lymph nodes from breast cancer patients. This clonotype originated in a female donor with breast cancer. Some clones in this sample may be carry-over from other donors' samples. The chain uses TRBV3-1 and TRBJ2-1; D not certain. Input material: axillary lymph node tissue. Here the CDR3 reads CASSLWGSNEQFF. CDR3 DNA sequence: TGTGCCAGCAGCCTTTGGGGAAGCAATGAGCAGTTCTTC.